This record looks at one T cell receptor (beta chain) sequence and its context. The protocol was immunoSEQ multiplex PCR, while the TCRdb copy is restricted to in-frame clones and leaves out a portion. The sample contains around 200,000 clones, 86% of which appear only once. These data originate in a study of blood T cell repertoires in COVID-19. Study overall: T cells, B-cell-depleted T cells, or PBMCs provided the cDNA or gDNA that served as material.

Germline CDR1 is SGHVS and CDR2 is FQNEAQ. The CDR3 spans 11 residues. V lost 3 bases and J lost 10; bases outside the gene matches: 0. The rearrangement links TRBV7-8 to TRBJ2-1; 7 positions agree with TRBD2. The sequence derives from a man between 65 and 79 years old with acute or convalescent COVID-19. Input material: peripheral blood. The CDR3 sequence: CASSLGGEQFF. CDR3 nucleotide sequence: TGTGCCAGCAGCTTGGGAGGGGAGCAGTTCTTC.